This T cell receptor (beta chain) appears in the sequencing data of a study of blood T cell repertoires in COVID-19. As originally analysed: The assay estimated nucleated cells by amplifying reference gene primers. Sequencing used immunoSEQ multiplex PCR; TCRdb keeps in-frame clones, though not all of them. The DNA was the basis for D and trimming; V, J and clone size are from that table. The sample lists 150,000 to 200,000 clones; approximately 95% were seen once. This clone was seen a handful of times. This CDR3 is built from 15 residues. V was pared by 1 base and J by 5 bases, with 14 bases between. The germline CDR1 and CDR2 sequences are LGHDT and YNNKEL (reference sequence).

J is TRBJ1-1 and V is TRBV3-1 (or the pseudogene TRBV3-2), with D possibly TRBD1 on 6 matching bases. Sequencing used peripheral blood. The TCR comes from a woman aged 55-70 years with COVID-19, enrolled during active disease. This CDR3 reads CASSQVGGARTEAFF. The CDR3 nucleotides are TGTGCCAGCAGCCAAGTGGGGGGGGCGCGGACTGAAGCTTTCTTT.